This record concerns one TCR beta chain sequence. Its antigen is not known. The data belong to a study of shared clonotypes between healthy human individuals. Recent acute infections and vaccinations were absent in the healthy HIV-negative adult donors. Memory CD4+ cells were the fraction left after CD45RA+ naive selection. The assay was immunoSEQ multiplex PCR, and TCRdb's table has in-frame clones only and misses some. The profile covers 550,000 to 850,000 clones, with roughly 72% appearing a single time and under 2% taken by the ten largest. The CDR3 consists of 15 residues. Germline loops: CDR1 SQVTM, CDR2 ANQGSEA. Trimming took off 1 base at V and 4 bases at J, with 16 bases between the two ends. Study-wide results and caveats: Though the depth was large, rarefaction showed that sorted-subset sequencing was incomplete.

The origin of this receptor is a woman in her twenties or thirties in good health. The chain recombines TRBV29-1 with TRBJ1-1, with a tentative D call TRBD1 (6 bases). Sequenced sample: memory CD4+ T cells sorted from blood. The subset here: CD45RA-negative fraction. Here the CDR3 reads CSVEVGGDGSTEAFF. CDR3 coding DNA: TGCAGCGTTGAAGTAGGGGGAGATGGTAGCACTGAAGCTTTCTTT.